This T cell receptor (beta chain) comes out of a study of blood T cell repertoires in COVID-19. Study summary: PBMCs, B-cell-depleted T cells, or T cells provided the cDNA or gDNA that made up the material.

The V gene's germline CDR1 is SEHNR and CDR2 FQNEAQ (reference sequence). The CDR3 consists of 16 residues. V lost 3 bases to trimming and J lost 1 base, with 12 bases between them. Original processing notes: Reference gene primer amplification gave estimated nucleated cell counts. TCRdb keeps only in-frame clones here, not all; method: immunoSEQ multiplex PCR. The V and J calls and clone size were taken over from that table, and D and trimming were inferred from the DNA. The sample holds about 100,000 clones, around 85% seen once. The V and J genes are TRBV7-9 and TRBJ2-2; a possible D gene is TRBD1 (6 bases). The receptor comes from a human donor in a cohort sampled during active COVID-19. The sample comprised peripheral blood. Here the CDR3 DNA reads TGTGCCAGCAGCTTTTCGGCAGGGGTGAACACCGGGGAGCTGTTTTTT. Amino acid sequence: CASSFSAGVNTGELFF.